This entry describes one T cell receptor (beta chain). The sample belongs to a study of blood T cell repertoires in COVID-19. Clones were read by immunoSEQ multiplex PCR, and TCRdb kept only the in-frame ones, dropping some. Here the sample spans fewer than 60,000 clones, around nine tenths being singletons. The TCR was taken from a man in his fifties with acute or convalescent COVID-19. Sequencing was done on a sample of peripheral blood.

The CDR3 DNA follows: TGTGCCAGCAGCACCCGGCCTAGTCTAACGGGAGGCAATGAGCAGTTCTTC. The encoded protein is CASSTRPSLTGGNEQFF. The chain combines TRBV7-9 with TRBJ2-1; 7 positions match TRBD2. With V trimmed by 5 bases and J by 6 bases, 16 bases remained unmatched. The CDR3 is made up of 17 amino acids. CDR1 and CDR2 (germline): SEHNR, FQNEAQ (reference sequence).